This T cell receptor beta chain emerged from a study of blood T cell repertoires in COVID-19. Overall study: From T cells, B-cell-depleted T cells, or PBMCs came the material, which was cDNA or gDNA.

The CDR3 is 15 amino acids. The germline V gene encodes CDR1 LGHDT and CDR2 YNNKEL (reference sequence). V was cut by 4 bases and J by 6 bases, with 18 bases left in between. As originally analysed: Reference gene primers were amplified, and this amplification served to estimate nucleated cell counts. The repertoire was sequenced with immunoSEQ multiplex PCR; TCRdb's copy has only in-frame clones and lacks some. D and trimming were read from the DNA, whereas the V and J calls and clone size are those reported in that table. Altogether 150,000 to 160,000 clones are present, just under 85% being singletons, with the ten largest covering about 31%.

V gene TRBV3-1 (or the pseudogene TRBV3-2) combines with J gene TRBJ1-1; possible D gene TRBD1, 5 bases. The clonotype comes from a woman aged 55-69 years with acute or convalescent COVID-19. The specimen was peripheral blood. The CDR3 is CASSPRDAGVAEAFF. DNA of the CDR3: TGTGCCAGCAGCCCCCGGGACGCGGGGGTTGCTGAAGCTTTCTTT.